These 16 T cell receptor beta chains share one sample of origin, sequenced in a study of blood T cell repertoires in COVID-19. Produced via immunoSEQ multiplex PCR; TCRdb's table is partial and in-frame only. The repertoire consists of a few hundred thousand clones, with approximately 87% occurring once and the leading ten covering 1.5% to 2%. The sample comprised PBMCs or T cells enriched from blood (not recorded which). Receptors were obtained from a woman aged 40-49 years who had recovered from COVID-19.

The chain employs TRBV19 and TRBJ1-5; D unclear. Germline lookup yields CDR1 LNHDA and CDR2 SQIVND (reference sequence). This CDR3 region has 16 residues. The V end lost 2 bases, the J end lost 4 bases, and 15 bases lay between the germline ends. CDR3 amino acids: CASSISTVPRNQPQHF. CDR3 nucleotides: TGTGCCAGTAGTATAAGTACAGTCCCCAGGAATCAGCCCCAGCATTTT. The full variable domain, in which reference TRBV19 and TRBJ1-5 provide the parts outside the CDR3, is DGGITQSPKYLFRKEGQNVTLSCEQNLNHDAMYWYRQDPGQGLRLIYYSQIVNDFQKGDIAEGYSVSREKKESFPLTVTSAQKNPTAFYLCASSISTVPRNQPQHFGDGTRLSIL.

J is TRBJ2-1 and V is TRBV5-4, with TRBD2 matching over 15 bases. J lost 10 bases, V lost 5 bases, and 4 bases had no gene match. The CDR3 runs to 14 residues. CDR1 and CDR2 (germline): SGHNT, YYREEE (reference sequence). CDR3 residues: CASSPGTSGREQFF. The CDR3 bases are TGTGCCAGCAGTCCCGGGACTAGCGGGAGGGAGCAGTTCTTC.

The J gene is TRBJ2-1, the V gene TRBV2; 8 bases are shared with TRBD2. Unmatched junction bases numbered 7, after V lost 6 bases and J lost 6 bases. CDR1 and CDR2 from the germline V gene are SNHLY and FYNNEI. The CDR3 consists of 14 residues. CDR3 coding DNA: TGTGCCAGCAGCGGAACTAGCGGACTCAATGAGCAGTTCTTC. Amino acid sequence: CASSGTSGLNEQFF.

This chain uses TRBV4-3 with TRBJ2-7; D possibly corresponds to TRBD2 (6 bases). The CDR3 runs to 16 residues. V dropped 0 bases and J dropped 0 bases, with 12 bases sitting between them. Germline V gene sequence: CDR1 LGHNA, CDR2 YSLEER. The CDR3 spells CASSQDWRAISYEQYF. The CDR3 DNA follows: TGCGCCAGCAGCCAAGACTGGAGGGCCATCTCCTACGAGCAGTACTTC.

The chain employs TRBV5-1 and TRBJ2-3; D might be TRBD2 (5 bases). The CDR3 sequence is 16 residues long. Per germline, CDR1 SGHRS and CDR2 YFSETQ. The V end lost 0 bases, the J end lost 0 bases, and 11 bases lay between the germline ends. The CDR3 nucleotides are TGCGCCAGCAGCTTGGATGGAGGCACTAGCACAGATACGCAGTATTTT. It encodes CASSLDGGTSTDTQYF.

The J gene is TRBJ2-3, the V gene TRBV18; 9 bases line up with TRBD2. Germline CDR1 reads KGHSH; CDR2 reads LQKENI. The V and J ends lost 2 bases and 5 bases, in that order; junction bases with no gene match: 11. The CDR3 covers 17 residues. The CDR3 bases are TGTGCCAGCTCACCAGGGCTAGCGGGATATAAGAAAGATACGCAGTATTTT. Residues: CASSPGLAGYKKDTQYF.

V gene TRBV27 combines with J gene TRBJ2-1; weak D call: TRBD1 (5 bases). CDR1 is MNHEY and CDR2 is SMNVEV in the germline V gene (reference sequence). The CDR3 covers 16 residues. V lost 5 bases and J 0 bases, leaving 14 bases between the germline ends. The CDR3: CASSRRVVASYNEQFF. CDR3 nucleotide sequence: TGTGCCAGCAGTCGCAGGGTTGTAGCCTCCTACAATGAGCAGTTCTTC.

The chain combines TRBV9 with TRBJ1-2, with D perhaps TRBD1 (6 bases). The CDR3 sequence is 15 residues long. The ends were cut back, 1 base at V and 4 bases at J, with 14 bases in the middle. CDR1 and CDR2 from the germline V gene are SGDLS and YYNGEE. CDR3 residues: CASSVSGAQSYGYTF. CDR3 DNA: TGTGCCAGCAGCGTATCAGGGGCCCAGAGCTATGGCTACACCTTC.

The chain employs TRBV7-9 and TRBJ2-5; the match to TRBD2 covers 7 bases. The CDR3 sequence is 15 residues long. V shed 4 bases and J 7 bases; nucleotides not matched to a gene: 12. Germline V gene data show CDR1 as SEHNR and CDR2 as FQNEAQ (reference sequence). The CDR3 region is CASSSRGPTGGTQYF. The CDR3 DNA sequence: TGTGCCAGCAGCTCCCGCGGCCCCACGGGGGGGACCCAGTACTTC.

The V and J genes are TRBV10-3 and TRBJ1-1, with 8 bases fitting TRBD1. The CDR3 sequence is 14 residues long. Trimming removed 3 bases from V and 2 bases from J; junction bases left unmatched: 2. Per germline, CDR1 ENHRY and CDR2 SYGVKD. The CDR3 DNA follows: TGTGCCATCAGTGAAGGGACAGGCAACACTGAAGCTTTCTTT. Amino acid sequence: CAISEGTGNTEAFF.

The chain uses TRBV3-1 (or the pseudogene TRBV3-2) and TRBJ1-5, with D perhaps TRBD1 (5 bases). With 6 bases removed from V and 4 bases from J, the gap between germline ends came to 10 bases. Germline values: CDR1 LGHDT, CDR2 YNNKEL (reference sequence). The CDR3 has 13 residues. Written as DNA, the CDR3 is TGTGCCAGCAGGGGGGGGTGGAATCAGCCCCAGCATTTT. Protein sequence: CASRGGWNQPQHF.

V usage is TRBV7-9 and J usage is TRBJ1-1; 7 nucleotides line up with TRBD1. Germline loops: CDR1 SEHNR, CDR2 FQNEAQ (reference sequence). The length of the CDR3 is 15 residues. Losses at the gene ends were 4 bases for V and 6 bases for J; bases not matched to a gene: 11. The CDR3 reads CASSSVPGQPSEAFF. CDR3 coding DNA: TGTGCCAGCAGCTCCGTCCCGGGACAGCCGTCTGAAGCTTTCTTT.

V is TRBV30 and J is TRBJ1-1, with D perhaps matching TRBD1 (6 bases). The CDR3 has 13 residues. Germline CDR1 is GTSNPN and CDR2 is SVGIG (reference sequence). Trimming removed 3 bases at V and 8 bases at J, with 16 bases between. The CDR3 DNA follows: TGTGCCTGGAGACAGGGCCACCCGTCGGAAGCTTTCTTT. This gives the protein CAWRQGHPSEAFF. Filled out from reference TRBV30 and TRBJ1-1, the complete variable domain reads SQTIHQWPATLVQPVGSPLSLECTVEGTSNPNLYWYRQAAGRGLQLLFYSVGIGQISSEVPQNLSASRPQDRQFILSSKKLLLSDSGFYLCAWRQGHPSEAFFGQGTRLTVV.

The chain joins TRBV4-2 to TRBJ2-5, with 7 positions matching TRBD1. The CDR3 length is 15 residues. The junction had 2 bases not matched to a gene; V was cut back by 1 base and J by 0 bases. Germline lookup yields CDR1 LGHNA and CDR2 YNFKEQ. As DNA, the CDR3 is TGTGCCAGCAGCCAAGTAACAGGGGACCAAGAGACCCAGTACTTC. This sequence encodes CASSQVTGDQETQYF.

The rearrangement links TRBV2 to TRBJ2-1, with D tentatively TRBD2 (8 bases). Trimming took 4 bases from V and 5 from J, leaving 21 bases between them. From germline, CDR1 is SNHLY and CDR2 FYNNEI. The CDR3 extends over 17 amino acids. In DNA, the CDR3 is TGTGCCAGCAGTGTTCGGACAGGCGGGAGGCCCCACAATGAGCAGTTCTTC. Its translation: CASSVRTGGRPHNEQFF.

This chain uses TRBV28 with TRBJ2-4; D call uncertain. The CDR3 has 15 amino acids. Trimming pared 4 bases from V and 0 bases from J, leaving 10 bases between. Germline V gene lookup returns CDR1 MDHEN and CDR2 SYDVKM. CDR3 amino acids: CASSYPRLAKNIQYF. DNA for the CDR3: TGTGCCAGCAGTTACCCAAGACTAGCCAAAAACATTCAGTACTTC.